This T cell receptor beta chain was recovered during a study of cytomegalovirus exposure and HLA in healthy donors. Whole-study results and caveats: In a later analysis, V- and J-gene trimming of beta chains associated with a DCLRE1C missense variant, replicated independently.

Primers: 60 Vbeta forward and 13 Jbeta reverse. Sequenced by immunoSEQ multiplex PCR; TCRdb stores in-frame clones only, minus some. The data show about 190,000 clones, with about 80% seen just once and around 3% held by the top ten. This clone occurred once. Its antigen is unknown. CDR3 size: 16 residues. The J segment lost 4 bases and the V segment lost 0 bases, leaving 5 bases of the junction unmatched. The V gene's germline CDR1 is LNHNV and CDR2 YYDKDF (reference sequence). The V gene is TRBV15, the J gene TRBJ2-7; 11 nucleotides align to TRBD2. The TCR comes from a woman between 45 and 65 years old in good health and CMV-seropositive. Input material: PBMCs. The CDR3 DNA sequence: TGTGCCACCAGCAGAGATGCTAGCGGGGGGAAATACGAGCAGTACTTC. Its protein product is CATSRDASGGKYEQYF.